This is a list of T cell receptor beta chains from one sample in a study of PD-L1 blockade in urothelial cancer. Clones were sequenced by immunoSEQ multiplex PCR, and TCRdb holds only the in-frame ones, with some missing. The sample shows some 29,000 clones, more than 85% of them seen only once. The sequenced sample was PBMCs, obtained around atezolizumab (anti-PD-L1) treatment. The source is a man aged 45 to 65 with urothelial cancer. Both conserved end residues are part of each CDR3. The D gene is left open where the match is weak. Only some rows state a clone size, as once, few, many or a class for expanded clones.

d_gene,j_gene,abundance,v_gene,CDR3aa,CDR3nt
-,TRBJ1-6,-,TRBV19,CASSHGSPLHF,TGTGCCAGTAGTCACGGTTCACCCCTCCACTTT
TRBD2,TRBJ2-3,-,TRBV9,CASSVGLATSTDTQYF,TGTGCCAGCAGCGTAGGACTAGCGACTAGCACAGATACGCAGTATTTT
-,TRBJ2-5,-,TRBV5-6,CASSLNSLGTQYF,TGTGCCAGCAGCTTAAACAGCTTAGGGACCCAGTACTTC
-,TRBJ1-5,-,TRBV7-2,CASSPQKGNQPQHF,TGTGCCAGCAGCCCACAGAAGGGCAATCAGCCCCAGCATTTT
TRBD1,TRBJ2-1,-,TRBV7-9,CASSSGLRDRGDNEQFF,TGTGCCAGCAGCTCCGGTTTGAGGGACAGGGGCGACAATGAGCAGTTCTTC
-,TRBJ1-5,-,TRBV11-2,CASSLDRDQPQHF,TGTGCCAGCAGCTTAGACAGGGATCAGCCCCAGCATTTT
-,TRBJ1-1,-,TRBV7-2,CASRPTGLSTEAFF,TGTGCCAGCAGGCCTACAGGGCTCAGTACTGAAGCTTTCTTT
TRBD2,TRBJ2-3,once,TRBV19,CATRLAGSTDTQYF,TGTGCTACCCGCCTAGCGGGGAGCACAGATACGCAGTATTTT
-,TRBJ1-1,-,TRBV28,CASSQGEAFF,TGTGCCAGCAGCCAGGGTGAAGCTTTCTTT
-,TRBJ2-6,-,TRBV27,CASRERGGSGANVLTF,TGTGCCAGCAGGGAGAGAGGGGGCTCTGGGGCCAACGTCCTGACTTTC
-,TRBJ1-1,-,TRBV28,CASRPAGLMNTEAFF,TGTGCCAGCCGGCCCGCGGGACTTATGAACACTGAAGCTTTCTTT
-,TRBJ2-2,-,TRBV14,CASSQVLATGELFF,TGTGCCAGCAGCCAAGTTCTAGCAACCGGGGAGCTGTTTTTT
TRBD1,TRBJ2-7,-,TRBV30,CAWSRQGLPYEQYF,TGTGCCTGGAGTCGACAGGGGTTACCCTACGAGCAGTACTTC
-,TRBJ2-3,-,TRBV5-1,CASRSEDTQYF,TGCGCCAGCAGGTCGGAGGATACGCAGTATTTT
-,TRBJ1-1,-,TRBV27,CASSFGRVAFF,TGTGCCAGCAGTTTTGGGAGGGTGGCTTTCTTT
TRBD2,TRBJ2-3,-,TRBV27,CASSPTAGGYTDTQYF,TGTGCCAGCAGTCCCACAGCGGGGGGTTACACAGATACGCAGTATTTT
TRBD1,TRBJ2-7,once,TRBV9,CASSAPDRGNYEQYF,TGTGCCAGCAGCGCACCCGACAGGGGAAACTACGAGCAGTACTTC
-,TRBJ2-1,-,TRBV9,CASSWASGTHNEQFF,TGTGCCAGCAGTTGGGCTTCCGGAACTCACAATGAGCAGTTCTTC
-,TRBJ2-7,few,TRBV5-4,CASSLSLIPSEQYF,TGTGCCAGCAGCTTGTCACTTATACCAAGCGAGCAGTACTTC
-,TRBJ2-3,-,TRBV9,CASSVVPTSTDTQYF,TGTGCCAGCAGCGTAGTTCCGACTAGCACAGATACGCAGTATTTT
TRBD1,TRBJ1-2,-,TRBV4-2,CASSQSRTGSNGYTF,TGTGCCAGCAGCCAATCTAGGACAGGGAGTAATGGCTACACCTTC
-,TRBJ2-2,-,TRBV4-3,CASSQGRDRRTGELFF,TGCGCCAGCAGCCAAGGGCGGGACCGACGCACCGGGGAGCTGTTTTTT
TRBD2,TRBJ2-2,-,TRBV9,CASSVHSSGNTGELFF,TGTGCCAGCAGCGTACACTCTAGCGGGAACACCGGGGAGCTGTTTTTT
-,TRBJ1-1,once,TRBV21-1,CASSKFGERGGEAFF,TGTGCCAGCAGCAAATTTGGGGAACGCGGGGGTGAAGCTTTCTTT
TRBD1,TRBJ2-2,-,TRBV9,CASSVETGFGTGELFF,TGTGCCAGCAGCGTCGAGACAGGGTTCGGTACCGGGGAGCTGTTTTTT
-,TRBJ1-5,-,TRBV19,CASSIAEARRPQHF,TGTGCCAGTAGTATAGCTGAGGCGCGTAGGCCCCAGCATTTT
TRBD2,TRBJ2-7,-,TRBV28,CASSLSQFSGVAYEQYF,TGTGCCAGCAGTTTATCCCAATTTAGCGGGGTCGCATACGAGCAGTACTTC
TRBD1,TRBJ2-1,-,TRBV27,CASSRQGSYNEQFF,TGTGCCAGCAGTAGACAGGGCTCCTACAATGAGCAGTTCTTC
TRBD1,TRBJ2-7,once,TRBV7-9,CASSSATLTGVEQYF,TGTGCCAGCAGCTCGGCCACTTTGACAGGGGTCGAGCAGTACTTC
TRBD1,TRBJ2-7,-,TRBV6-1,CASRVPGQGSEQYF,TGTGCCAGCAGGGTTCCGGGACAGGGTTCCGAGCAGTACTTC
TRBD2,TRBJ2-7,once,TRBV4-2,CASSRLGLADMDYEQYF,TGTGCCAGCAGCCGCCTGGGACTAGCGGACATGGACTACGAGCAGTACTTC
TRBD2,TRBJ2-7,-,TRBV2,CASPGGPRGEQYF,TGTGCCAGCCCGGGGGGGCCTCGTGGCGAGCAGTACTTC
TRBD2,TRBJ2-1,once,TRBV9,CASSNSGSQNEQFF,TGTGCCAGCAGCAATAGCGGGAGCCAGAATGAGCAGTTCTTC
-,TRBJ2-7,once,TRBV11-2,CASSLGGQRKPYEQYF,TGTGCCAGCAGCTTAGGGGGACAAAGGAAGCCCTACGAGCAGTACTTC
TRBD2,TRBJ2-5,-,TRBV5-6,CASSYGLAGTQYF,TGTGCCAGCAGCTATGGACTAGCGGGGACCCAGTACTTC
TRBD2,TRBJ2-1,few,TRBV29-1,CSVAGTSVYNEQFF,TGCAGCGTTGCCGGGACTAGCGTTTACAATGAGCAGTTCTTC
-,TRBJ2-7,-,TRBV6-5,CASSSRTALHFYEQYF,TGTGCCAGCAGTTCGCGGACAGCTCTACACTTCTACGAGCAGTACTTC
-,TRBJ2-7,-,TRBV7-2,CASSLTPGTYEQYF,TGTGCCAGCAGCTTAACCCCAGGTACCTACGAGCAGTACTTC
-,TRBJ1-4,-,TRBV7-2,CASSPSGQTNEKLFF,TGTGCCAGCAGTCCTTCAGGACAGACTAATGAAAAACTGTTTTTT
TRBD2,TRBJ2-3,once,TRBV7-9,CASSVTSGRTDTQYF,TGTGCCAGCAGCGTGACTAGCGGACGCACAGATACGCAGTATTTT
TRBD2,TRBJ2-7,-,TRBV29-1,CSVGTSSYEQYF,TGCAGCGTCGGGACTAGCAGCTACGAGCAGTACTTC
TRBD2,TRBJ2-1,-,TRBV5-1,CASRYSGTTYNEQFF,TGCGCCAGCAGGTACTCCGGGACTACCTACAATGAGCAGTTCTTC
-,TRBJ1-1,-,TRBV28,CASSPRVAGTEAFF,TGTGCCAGCAGTCCCCGAGTGGCGGGTACTGAAGCTTTCTTT
TRBD1,TRBJ2-7,-,TRBV6-6,CASRMDRVSYEQYF,TGTGCCAGCAGGATGGACAGGGTCTCCTACGAGCAGTACTTC
TRBD2,TRBJ2-3,few,TRBV6-6,CATQRGTSAQTDTQYF,TGTGCCACCCAACGGGGTACTAGCGCCCAAACAGATACGCAGTATTTT
TRBD1,TRBJ1-1,-,TRBV4-1,CASSRQGAGTEAFF,TGCGCCAGCAGCCGACAGGGGGCAGGAACTGAAGCTTTCTTT
TRBD2,TRBJ2-3,once,TRBV14,CASSPKRRGRPLSTDTQYF,TGTGCCAGCAGCCCCAAAAGACGCGGGAGACCCCTAAGCACAGATACGCAGTATTTT
TRBD2,TRBJ2-2,-,TRBV30,CAWRLAGAPSTGELFF,TGTGCCTGGAGACTAGCGGGTGCCCCGAGCACCGGGGAGCTGTTTTTT
-,TRBJ1-2,-,TRBV29-1,CSVPQGLGNYGYTF,TGCAGCGTTCCTCAGGGGCTGGGAAACTATGGCTACACCTTC
-,TRBJ2-7,-,TRBV5-4,CASSSRTVGYEQYF,TGTGCCAGCAGCTCGCGGACAGTCGGCTACGAGCAGTACTTC
-,TRBJ2-3,few,TRBV29-1,CSVPGVDTDTQYF,TGCAGCGTCCCAGGGGTCGACACAGATACGCAGTATTTT
TRBD1,TRBJ1-1,-,TRBV27,CASSPLTGGALTEAFF,TGTGCCAGCAGCCCGCTTACAGGGGGCGCCTTGACTGAAGCTTTCTTT
-,TRBJ1-1,-,TRBV11-2,CASSFGGAGNTEAFF,TGTGCCAGCAGCTTCGGGGGAGCGGGGAACACTGAAGCTTTCTTT
-,TRBJ1-1,-,TRBV27,CASSLRGGKRGEAFF,TGTGCCAGCAGTTTAAGGGGGGGGAAACGTGGTGAAGCTTTCTTT
TRBD1,TRBJ1-1,-,TRBV29-1,CSVSRGPNTEAFF,TGCAGCGTATCCAGGGGGCCGAACACTGAAGCTTTCTTT